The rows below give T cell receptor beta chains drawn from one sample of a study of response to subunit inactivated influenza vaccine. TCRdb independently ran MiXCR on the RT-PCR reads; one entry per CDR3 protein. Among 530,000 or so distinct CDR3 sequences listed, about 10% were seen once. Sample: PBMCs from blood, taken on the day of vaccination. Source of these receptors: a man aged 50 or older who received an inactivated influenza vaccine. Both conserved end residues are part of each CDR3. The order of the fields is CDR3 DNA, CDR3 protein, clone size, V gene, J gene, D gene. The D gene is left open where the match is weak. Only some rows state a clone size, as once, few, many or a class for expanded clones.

TGTGCCAGCAGTCTGACTAGCGGGAGAGGAGATACGCAGTATTTT	CASSLTSGRGDTQYF	many	TRBV12-3/TRBV12-4	TRBJ2-3	TRBD2
TGTGCCAGCAGTTACTCGGGACAGGGTCGCCACGAGCAGTACTTC	CASSYSGQGRHEQYF	-	TRBV6-5	TRBJ2-7	TRBD1
TGTGCCAGCAGCCAAGAACTAGCGGGCCCCTACAATGAGCAGTTCTTC	CASSQELAGPYNEQFF	few	TRBV4-2	TRBJ2-1	TRBD2
TGTGCCAGCAGCGACGGACAGGGGGATTACTATGGCTACACCTTC	CASSDGQGDYYGYTF	-	TRBV3-1	TRBJ1-2	TRBD1
TGTGCCAGCAGCTTGGGGTGGGGAGGGACTGAGCAGTTCTTC	CASSLGWGGTEQFF	few	TRBV5-6	TRBJ2-1	TRBD2
TGTGCCAGCAAACAAACAGGGGTAATCTACGAGCAGTACTTC	CASKQTGVIYEQYF	many	TRBV28	TRBJ2-7	TRBD1
TGTGCCAGCAGCCATGACTACGAGCAGTACTTC	CASSHDYEQYF	many	TRBV3-1	TRBJ2-7	-
TGCAGCGCACAGACAGGGGGCAATGAGCAGTTCTTC	CSAQTGGNEQFF	few	TRBV29-1	TRBJ2-1	TRBD1
TGCGCCAGCAGCAAAAGGTCCCTAGCGGGAGCCGGGGAGCTGTTTTTT	CASSKRSLAGAGELFF	many	TRBV5-1	TRBJ2-2	TRBD2
TGTGCCAGCAGCTTAGCCCCCAGGGGCTACGAGCAGTACTTC	CASSLAPRGYEQYF	many	TRBV7-8	TRBJ2-7	-
TGTGCCAGCCCTCCGAGGACTAGCTCCGATGAGCAGTTCTTC	CASPPRTSSDEQFF	once	TRBV7-6	TRBJ2-1	TRBD2
TGTGCCAGTAGCGGGACTTTTCGTGAGACCCAGTACTTC	CASSGTFRETQYF	-	TRBV19	TRBJ2-5	-
TGTGCCAGCAGCCAAGACGTACAGGGGGCGGGAGAGCAGTACTTC	CASSQDVQGAGEQYF	-	TRBV3-1	TRBJ2-7	TRBD1
TGTGCCAGCAGCCCCGTTCTCAGCACTGAAGCTTTCTTT	CASSPVLSTEAFF	-	TRBV6-2/TRBV6-3	TRBJ1-1	-
TGTGCCAGCAGCCCCCAGCCCCTAGCGGGAGAAGAGACCCAGTACTTC	CASSPQPLAGEETQYF	few	TRBV11-2	TRBJ2-5	TRBD2
TGTGCCACCAGTGACGTTGGATTTACAGATACGCAGTATTTT	CATSDVGFTDTQYF	few	TRBV24-1	TRBJ2-3	-
TGTGCCAGCAGGGACAACAGCATTCAGTACTTC	CASRDNSIQYF	-	TRBV28	TRBJ2-4	-
TGTGCCAGCAGCCCGCCGGGACTTTTGAACACCGGGGAGCTGTTTTTT	CASSPPGLLNTGELFF	-	TRBV7-2	TRBJ2-2	-
TGTGCCAGCAAAAGACTGGAAGTCCGGGATACGCAGTATTTT	CASKRLEVRDTQYF	few	TRBV28	TRBJ2-3	-